The clone carrying this TCR beta chain showed up just a few times. The sample belongs to a study of T cell changes during pregnancy in multiple sclerosis. Germline CDR1 is MRHNA and CDR2 is SNTAGT. The CDR3 has 14 residues. Unmatched junction bases numbered 12, after V lost 7 bases and J lost 8 bases. Using immunoSEQ multiplex PCR, the repertoire was profiled, and TCRdb retains in-frame clones only, with some absent. The sample yields 40,000 to 45,000 clones, 70% to 90% seen once. The receptor's source is a female donor with multiple sclerosis, enrolled in a pregnancy study. Material: CD4+ T cells from peripheral blood mononuclear cells, obtained after pregnancy. The chain uses TRBV6-4 and TRBJ1-2; TRBD1 matches 8 bases. The CDR3 region is CASKNTGGDQGYTF. The CDR3 bases are TGTGCCAGCAAAAATACAGGGGGGGATCAAGGCTACACCTTC.